This entry lists 15 T cell receptor beta chains sequenced from one sample in a study of Ad26.COV2.S vaccination and SARS-CoV-2 variants. Profiling relied on immunoSEQ multiplex PCR, and the TCRdb table lists in-frame clones only, not all of them. The sample contains a few hundred thousand clones, roughly 90% of which appear only once. The treatment was: about 20 received Ad26.COV2.S at low or high dose, single or two shots; 5 received placebo; per-sample allocation not given. Sample collection was performed on day 63 after the first vaccine or placebo injection. The specimen comprised peripheral blood, sampled in a trial of Ad26.COV2.S vaccine versus placebo. The receptor set was obtained from a person between 18 and 59 years old who received the Ad26.COV2.S COVID-19 vaccine or a placebo.

This clone is a singleton in its sample. The rearrangement links TRBV15 to TRBJ1-2; D might be TRBD1 (6 bases). V lost 1 base and J 2 bases, leaving 11 bases between the germline ends. Germline V CDR1 and CDR2: LNHNV, YYDKDF (reference sequence). The CDR3 contains 15 residues. The CDR3 bases are TGTGCCACCAGCAGAGGACAGGATCCCAACTATGGCTACACCTTC. Protein: CATSRGQDPNYGYTF.

The CDR3 DNA is TGTGCCAGCAGCCAAGTCCCGGAAATCGTTGAAGCTTTCTTT. This gives the protein CASSQVPEIVEAFF. This chain uses TRBV3-1 (or the pseudogene TRBV3-2) with TRBJ1-1; D is unresolved. From germline, CDR1 is LGHDT and CDR2 YNNKEL (reference sequence). CDR3 length: 14 amino acids. V lost 1 base, J lost 7 bases, and 13 bases lay in between.

V and J are TRBV29-1 and TRBJ1-2, with 7 bases identical to TRBD1. The germline CDR1 and CDR2 sequences are SQVTM and ANQGSEA. This CDR3 contains 13 residues. Trimming cost V 4 bases and J 2 bases; bases outside gene matches: 4. The CDR3, as DNA: TGCAGCGTTGGTACAGGGGACAACTATGGCTACACCTTC. It encodes CSVGTGDNYGYTF.

The rearrangement uses TRBV6-5 and TRBJ2-3, with 10 bases fitting TRBD2. This CDR3 has 14 amino acids. The V and J ends lost 10 bases and 6 bases, in that order; junction bases with no gene match: 10. Germline assignment: CDR1 MNHEY and CDR2 SVGAGI. The CDR3 here is CAISSGGAWDTQYF. In DNA form, the CDR3 reads TGTGCCATATCCAGCGGGGGGGCCTGGGATACGCAGTATTTT.

This chain joins TRBV29-1 and TRBJ2-1; tentatively, D is TRBD1 or TRBD2 (5 bases each). The CDR3 runs to 10 residues. From germline, CDR1 is SQVTM and CDR2 ANQGSEA. Trimming pared 7 bases from V and 7 bases from J, leaving 8 bases between. CDR3 DNA: TGCAGCGGAGGGGTAAATGAGCAGTTCTTC. This translates into CSGGVNEQFF.

This chain joins TRBV28 and TRBJ1-1; D not resolved. CDR3 length: 14 residues. Germline V CDR1 and CDR2: MDHEN, SYDVKM. Trimming shortened V by 5 bases and J by 3 bases, and 13 bases separated the two germline ends. CDR3: CASSPGLGDTEAFF. The CDR3 region has the DNA TGTGCCAGCAGTCCCGGACTCGGGGACACTGAAGCTTTCTTT. The full variable domain, its missing parts supplied by reference TRBV28 and TRBJ1-1, is DVKVTQSSRYLVKRTGEKVFLECVQDMDHENMFWYRQDPGLGLRLIYFSYDVKMKEKGDIPEGYSVSREKKERFSLILESASTNQTSMYLCASSPGLGDTEAFFGQGTRLTVV.

Only a few counts were recorded for this clone. The rearrangement uses TRBV19 and TRBJ1-5; the D gene is possibly TRBD1 (6 bases). Per the germline V gene, CDR1 is LNHDA and CDR2 is SQIVND (reference sequence). Trimming removed 5 bases at V and 7 bases at J, with 15 bases between. The CDR3 length is 14 residues. The DNA of the CDR3 is TGTGCCAGTAGTCAACAGGGCCCTATGCAGCCCCAGCATTTT. Protein sequence: CASSQQGPMQPQHF.

The CDR3 bases are TGTGCCAGCAGCCCCGGTCCGGGACAGGGGATTTCACCCCTCCACTTT. Residues: CASSPGPGQGISPLHF. The V and J genes are TRBV14 and TRBJ1-6; 10 nucleotides align to TRBD1. This CDR3 has 16 residues. J was trimmed by 9 bases and V by 4 bases; bases with no gene match: 9. CDR1 and CDR2 from the germline V gene are SGHDN and FVKESK.

The V gene is TRBV5-1, the J gene TRBJ2-1; a weak D match, TRBD1 (5 bases). CDR3 length: 13 amino acids. Trimming cost V 7 bases and J 6 bases, with 14 bases left between them. Germline-derived CDR1 and CDR2 are SGHRS and YFSETQ. The CDR3 DNA sequence: TGCGCCAGCGGGCTTACAGGCGCCAATGAGCAGTTCTTC. It yields the protein CASGLTGANEQFF.

The CDR3 DNA is TGTGCCAGCAGCTTCAGGGGGCGCCCGGCTGAAGCTTTCTTT. It encodes CASSFRGRPAEAFF. The chain uses TRBV7-2 and TRBJ1-1; the match to TRBD1 covers 8 bases. CDR3 length: 14 residues. Germline lookup yields CDR1 SGHTA and CDR2 FQGNSA. The V and J ends lost 3 bases and 6 bases, in that order; junction bases with no gene match: 6. The variable domain in full, with the rest retrieved from reference TRBV7-2 and TRBJ1-1, is GAGVSQSPSNKVTEKGKDVELRCDPISGHTALYWYRQSLGQGLEFLIYFQGNSAPDKSGLPSDRFSAERTGGSVSTLTIQRTQQEDSAVYLCASSFRGRPAEAFFGQGTRLTVV.

The V call is TRBV4-3, the J call TRBJ2-7; 7 nucleotides match TRBD2. This CDR3 contains 17 residues. The germline V gene has CDR1 LGHNA and CDR2 YSLEER. V lost 0 bases to trimming and J lost 0 bases; unmatched junction nucleotides: 8. Here the CDR3 DNA reads TGCGCCAGCAGCCAAGATCAACGGGACTACGACTCCTACGAGCAGTACTTC. Translation: CASSQDQRDYDSYEQYF.

The chain uses TRBV7-8 and TRBJ2-3; maybe TRBD2 (5 bases). Germline V gene data show CDR1 as SGHVS and CDR2 as FQNEAQ. This CDR3 region has 19 residues. Trimming took 1 base from V and 4 from J, leaving 24 bases between them. CDR3 residues: CASSLGAIQKRILADTQYF. The CDR3 DNA reads TGTGCCAGCAGCTTAGGGGCGATACAAAAGCGGATCCTGGCAGATACGCAGTATTTT.

The CDR3 sequence: CASSLRGGPVNEQFF. CDR3 coding DNA: TGTGCCAGCAGCCTACGCGGGGGGCCGGTCAATGAGCAGTTCTTC. The V gene is TRBV28, the J gene TRBJ2-1; 8 bases agree with TRBD2. From germline, CDR1 is MDHEN and CDR2 SYDVKM. V lost 6 bases, J lost 6 bases, and 10 bases stayed unmatched. This CDR3 is built from 15 residues.

The rearrangement links TRBV18 to TRBJ2-5; D not resolved. Trimming took 3 bases from V and 4 from J, leaving 9 bases between them. The length of the CDR3 is 13 residues. Germline V gene lookup returns CDR1 KGHSH and CDR2 LQKENI. CDR3: CASSPRKSETQYF. In DNA, the CDR3 is TGTGCCAGCTCACCCCGTAAATCAGAGACCCAGTACTTC.

The genes are TRBV7-9 and TRBJ2-6, with D hard to call. Germline V gene data show CDR1 as SEHNR and CDR2 as FQNEAQ (reference sequence). V shed 11 bases and J shed 0 bases, with 17 bases lying between them. The CDR3 sequence is 16 residues long. CDR3 sequence (DNA): TGTGCCCGGGCCCTCCTTCCAGCCTCTGGGGCCAACGTCCTGACTTTC. Encoded protein: CARALLPASGANVLTF.